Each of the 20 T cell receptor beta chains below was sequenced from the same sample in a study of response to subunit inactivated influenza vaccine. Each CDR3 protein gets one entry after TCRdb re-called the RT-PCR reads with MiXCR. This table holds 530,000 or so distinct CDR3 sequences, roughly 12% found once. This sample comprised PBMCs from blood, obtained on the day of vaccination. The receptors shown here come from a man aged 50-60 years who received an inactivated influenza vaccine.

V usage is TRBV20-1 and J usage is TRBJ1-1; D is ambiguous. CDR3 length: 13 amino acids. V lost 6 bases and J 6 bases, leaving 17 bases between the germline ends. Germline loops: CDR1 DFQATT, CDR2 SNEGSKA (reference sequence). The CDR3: CSAPGPFSSEAFF. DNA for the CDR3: TGCAGTGCACCGGGCCCCTTTAGTTCTGAAGCTTTCTTT.

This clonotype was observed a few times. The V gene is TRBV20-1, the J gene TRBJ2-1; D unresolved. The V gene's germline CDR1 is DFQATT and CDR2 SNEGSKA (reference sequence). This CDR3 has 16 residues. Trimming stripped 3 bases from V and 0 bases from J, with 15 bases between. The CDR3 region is CSARYPSGYSYNEQFF. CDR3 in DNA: TGCAGTGCTAGGTACCCCTCAGGCTACTCCTACAATGAGCAGTTCTTC.

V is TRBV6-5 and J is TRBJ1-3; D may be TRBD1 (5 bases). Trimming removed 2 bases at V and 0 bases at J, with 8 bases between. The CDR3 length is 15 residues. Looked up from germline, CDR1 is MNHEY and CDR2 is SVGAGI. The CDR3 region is CASSYGAISGNTIYF. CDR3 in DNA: TGTGCCAGCAGTTACGGGGCTATCTCTGGAAACACCATATATTTT.

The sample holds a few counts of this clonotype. CDR3 DNA sequence: TGTGCCAGCAGCTTAGGCCTTGCGGGACCTGGGACAGATACGCAGTATTTT. This codes for CASSLGLAGPGTDTQYF. The J gene is TRBJ2-3, the V gene TRBV7-8, with TRBD2 as a possible D gene (6 bases). The CDR3 totals 17 residues. Trimming shortened V by 1 base and J by 3 bases, and 17 bases separated the two germline ends. The V gene's germline CDR1 is SGHVS and CDR2 FQNEAQ.

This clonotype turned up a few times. CDR3 residues: CASSFLAAYQETQYF. CDR3 DNA sequence: TGTGCCAGCAGTTTTTTAGCGGCGTACCAAGAGACCCAGTACTTC. The chain links TRBV28 to TRBJ2-5; tentative D call: TRBD2 (6 bases). Trimming stripped 3 bases from V and 0 bases from J, with 11 bases between. CDR1 and CDR2 from the germline V gene are MDHEN and SYDVKM. This CDR3 region has 15 residues.

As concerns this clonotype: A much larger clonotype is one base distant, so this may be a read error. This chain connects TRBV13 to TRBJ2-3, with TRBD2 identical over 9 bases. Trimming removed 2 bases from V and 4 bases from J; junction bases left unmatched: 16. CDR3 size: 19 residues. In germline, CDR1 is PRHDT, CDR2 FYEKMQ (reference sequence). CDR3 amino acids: CASSLISSVTSGFADTQYF. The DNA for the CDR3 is TGTGCCAGCAGCTTAATTTCCTCCGTGACTAGCGGTTTCGCAGATACGCAGTATTTT.

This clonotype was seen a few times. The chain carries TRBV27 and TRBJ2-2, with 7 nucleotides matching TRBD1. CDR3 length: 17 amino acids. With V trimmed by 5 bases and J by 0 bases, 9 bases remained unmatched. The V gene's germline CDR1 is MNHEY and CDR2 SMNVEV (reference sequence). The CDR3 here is CASSLFPGTANTGELFF. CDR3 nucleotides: TGTGCCAGCAGTCTTTTCCCCGGGACAGCGAACACCGGGGAGCTGTTTTTT.

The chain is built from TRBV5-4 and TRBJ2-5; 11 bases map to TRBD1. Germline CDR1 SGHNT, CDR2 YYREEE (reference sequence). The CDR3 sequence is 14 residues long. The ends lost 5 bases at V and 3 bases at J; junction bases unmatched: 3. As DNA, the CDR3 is TGTGCCAGCAGTCGGACAGGGGGCGAAGAGACCCAGTACTTC. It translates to CASSRTGGEETQYF. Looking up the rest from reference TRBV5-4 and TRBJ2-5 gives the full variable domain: ETGVTQSPTHLIKTRGQQVTLRCSSQSGHNTVSWYQQALGQGPQFIFQYYREEENGRGNFPPRFSGLQFPNYSSELNVNALELDDSALYLCASSRTGGEETQYFGPGTRLLVL.

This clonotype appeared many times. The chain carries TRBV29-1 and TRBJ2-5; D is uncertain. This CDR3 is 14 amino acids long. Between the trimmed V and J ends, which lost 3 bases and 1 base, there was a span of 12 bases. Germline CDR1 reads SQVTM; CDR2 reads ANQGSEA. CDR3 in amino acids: CSVEGVTPQETQYF. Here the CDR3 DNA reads TGCAGCGTTGAGGGCGTTACACCCCAAGAGACCCAGTACTTC.

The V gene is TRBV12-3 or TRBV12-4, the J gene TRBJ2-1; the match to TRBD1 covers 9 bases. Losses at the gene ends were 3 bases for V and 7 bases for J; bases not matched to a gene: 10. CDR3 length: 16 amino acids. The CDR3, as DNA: TGTGCCAGCAGTTTTACCGGGACAGGGATTAGAAATGAGCAGTTCTTC. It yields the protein CASSFTGTGIRNEQFF.

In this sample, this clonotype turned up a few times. CDR3: CSAAPGGGVAGELFF. CDR3 bases: TGCAGTGCTGCCCCCGGGGGCGGTGTGGCCGGGGAGCTGTTTTTT. The V gene is TRBV20-1, the J gene TRBJ2-2; D may match TRBD1 or TRBD2 (6 bases each). V lost 5 bases to trimming and J lost 6 bases, with 19 bases between them. The germline V gene encodes CDR1 DFQATT and CDR2 SNEGSKA (reference sequence). The CDR3 is 15 residues long.

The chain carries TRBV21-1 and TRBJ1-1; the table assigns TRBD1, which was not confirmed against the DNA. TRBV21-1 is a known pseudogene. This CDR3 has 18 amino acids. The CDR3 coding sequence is TGTGCCAGCAGCAAAACTCGAGAACAGGGCGAACGCGGCACTGAAGCTTTCTTT. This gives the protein CASSKTREQGERGTEAFF.

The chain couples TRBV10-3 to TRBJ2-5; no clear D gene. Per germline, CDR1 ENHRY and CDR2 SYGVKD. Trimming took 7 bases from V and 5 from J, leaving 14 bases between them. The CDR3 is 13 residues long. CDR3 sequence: CAITGTLAETQYF. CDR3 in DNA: TGTGCCATCACTGGCACCTTGGCCGAGACCCAGTACTTC.

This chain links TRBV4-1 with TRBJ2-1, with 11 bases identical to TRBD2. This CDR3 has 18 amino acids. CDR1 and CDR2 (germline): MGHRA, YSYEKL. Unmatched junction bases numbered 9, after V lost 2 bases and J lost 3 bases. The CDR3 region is CASSQPGLAAYDYNEQFF. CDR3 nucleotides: TGCGCCAGCAGCCAACCGGGACTAGCGGCCTATGACTACAATGAGCAGTTCTTC.

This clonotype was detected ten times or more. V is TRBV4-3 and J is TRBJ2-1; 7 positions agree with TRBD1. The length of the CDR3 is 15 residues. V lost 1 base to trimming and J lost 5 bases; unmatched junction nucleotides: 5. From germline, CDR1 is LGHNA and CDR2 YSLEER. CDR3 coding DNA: TGCGCCAGCAGCCAAGTTCAAGGGGGCAACAATGAGCAGTTCTTC. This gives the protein CASSQVQGGNNEQFF.

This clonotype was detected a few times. The CDR3 DNA reads as TGCGCCAGCAGCTCCGGGGGACTAGCCCAAGAGACCCAGTACTTC. It codes for CASSSGGLAQETQYF. The chain combines TRBV5-1 with TRBJ2-5, with 9 positions matching TRBD2. J gave up 1 base and V 3 bases, and 4 bases lay outside the gene matches. The CDR3 covers 15 residues. Looked up from germline, CDR1 is SGHRS and CDR2 is YFSETQ.

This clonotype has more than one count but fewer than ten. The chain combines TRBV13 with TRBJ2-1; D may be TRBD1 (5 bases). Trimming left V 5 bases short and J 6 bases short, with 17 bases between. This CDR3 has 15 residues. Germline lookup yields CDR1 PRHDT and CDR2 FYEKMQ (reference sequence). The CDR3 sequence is CASSPSPGHGNEQFF. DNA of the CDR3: TGTGCCAGCAGCCCCTCCCCAGGGCACGGCAATGAGCAGTTCTTC.

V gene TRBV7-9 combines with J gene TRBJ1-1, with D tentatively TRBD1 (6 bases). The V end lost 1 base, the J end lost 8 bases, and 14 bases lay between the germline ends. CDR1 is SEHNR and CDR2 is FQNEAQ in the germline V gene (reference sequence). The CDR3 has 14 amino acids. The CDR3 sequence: CASSLVHREPEAFF. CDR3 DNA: TGTGCCAGCAGCTTAGTTCACAGGGAACCCGAAGCTTTCTTT.

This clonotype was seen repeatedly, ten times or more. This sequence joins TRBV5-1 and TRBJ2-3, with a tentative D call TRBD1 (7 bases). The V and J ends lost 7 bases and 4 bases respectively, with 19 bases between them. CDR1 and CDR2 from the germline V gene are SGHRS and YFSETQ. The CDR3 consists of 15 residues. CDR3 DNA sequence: TGCGCCAGCGAACTCGGGAGACAGGGTGCAGATACGCAGTATTTT. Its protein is CASELGRQGADTQYF.

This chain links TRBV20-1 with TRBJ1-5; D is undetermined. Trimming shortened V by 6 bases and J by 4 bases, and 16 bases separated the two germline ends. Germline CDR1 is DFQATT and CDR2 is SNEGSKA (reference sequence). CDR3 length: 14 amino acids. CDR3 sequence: CSADPGPFNQPQHF. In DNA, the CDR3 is TGCAGTGCGGATCCGGGTCCTTTTAATCAGCCCCAGCATTTT.